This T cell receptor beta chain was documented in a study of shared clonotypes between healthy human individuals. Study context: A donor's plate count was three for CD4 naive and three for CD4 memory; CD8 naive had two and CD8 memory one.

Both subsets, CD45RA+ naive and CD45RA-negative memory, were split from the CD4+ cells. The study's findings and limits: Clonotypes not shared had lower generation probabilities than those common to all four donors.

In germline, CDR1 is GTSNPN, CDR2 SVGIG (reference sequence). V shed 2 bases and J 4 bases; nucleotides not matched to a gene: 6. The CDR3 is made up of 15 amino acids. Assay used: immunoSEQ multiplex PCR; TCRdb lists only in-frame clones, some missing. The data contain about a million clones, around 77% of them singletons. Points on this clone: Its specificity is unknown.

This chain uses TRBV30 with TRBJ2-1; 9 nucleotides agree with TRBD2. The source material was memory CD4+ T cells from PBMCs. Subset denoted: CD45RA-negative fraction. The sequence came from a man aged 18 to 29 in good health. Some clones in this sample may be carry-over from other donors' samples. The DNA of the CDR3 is TGTGCCTGGAGTTGGATGCTAGCGGGGTACAATGAGCAGTTCTTC. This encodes CAWSWMLAGYNEQFF.